The 12 T cell receptor beta chains in this list originate from one sample, sequenced in a study of PD-1 blockade in classical Hodgkin lymphoma. Time point denoted: cycle 4 day 1 (C4D1), after 6 weeks of nivolumab. Each patient experienced a relapse that followed autologous stem cell transplantation, and brentuximab vedotin exposure varied. The authors enriched CD8+ T cells from thawed PBMCs via magnetic negative selection. The protocol was immunoSEQ multiplex PCR, while the TCRdb copy is restricted to in-frame clones and leaves out a portion. The sample gives fewer than 15,000 clones, 89% of which show up once; about 18% is in the top ten. The sequenced sample was CD8+ T cells from blood, obtained before the fourth cycle of nivolumab. These receptors were obtained from a human donor with classical Hodgkin lymphoma.

The sample holds one count of this clone. V gene TRBV7-4 combines with J gene TRBJ2-7, with D perhaps matching TRBD1 (5 bases). The CDR3 is 15 residues long. Germline V CDR1 and CDR2: SGHVT, SQSDAQ. Trimming took 5 bases from V and 6 from J, leaving 20 bases between them. Here the CDR3 DNA reads TGTGCCAGCAGCAGTGGTGGCCAGGGAAGTTGCGAGCAGTACTTC. Its translation is CASSSGGQGSCEQYF.

V is TRBV7-6 and J is TRBJ2-3; the match to TRBD2 covers 10 bases. Germline lookup yields CDR1 SGHVS and CDR2 FNYEAQ. The V gene end was trimmed by 2 bases and the J gene end by 2 bases; junction bases not matched to a gene: 1. CDR3 length: 15 amino acids. The CDR3: CASSLLAGDTDTQYF. The CDR3 DNA reads TGTGCCAGCAGCTTACTAGCGGGGGACACAGATACGCAGTATTTT.

This chain links TRBV29-1 with TRBJ1-1; unclear D gene. The CDR3 length is 11 residues. The V end lost 5 bases, the J end lost 1 base, and 5 bases lay between the germline ends. In germline, CDR1 is SQVTM, CDR2 ANQGSEA. As DNA, the CDR3 is TGCAGCGTTTACAGGAACACTGAAGCTTTCTTT. As protein: CSVYRNTEAFF.

The V call is TRBV7-9, the J call TRBJ2-7, with a tentative D call TRBD2 (6 bases). The ends were cut back, 6 bases at V and 0 bases at J, with 9 bases in the middle. There are 13 residues in the CDR3. The germline gives CDR1 SEHNR, CDR2 FQNEAQ (reference sequence). This CDR3 is CASSQTSSYEQYF. CDR3 bases: TGTGCCAGCAGTCAGACTAGCTCCTACGAGCAGTACTTC.

The CDR3 nucleotides are TGTGCCAGCAGCGAACAGCGGAACACTGAAGCTTTCTTT. Protein sequence: CASSEQRNTEAFF. The chain has TRBV27 and TRBJ1-1, with D unclear. Germline V lookup: CDR1 MNHEY, CDR2 SMNVEV (reference sequence). The CDR3 consists of 13 residues. Trimming took off 6 bases at V and 1 base at J, with 9 bases between the two ends.

This clone was counted between two and nine times. The J gene is TRBJ2-7, the V gene TRBV4-1, with 12 bases that match TRBD2. Unmatched junction bases numbered 2, after V lost 4 bases and J lost 4 bases. Germline V gene lookup returns CDR1 MGHRA and CDR2 YSYEKL. CDR3 length: 14 residues. The CDR3 reads CASSLTSGRYEQYF. For the CDR3, the DNA is TGCGCCAGCAGCCTTACTAGCGGGAGGTACGAGCAGTACTTC.

The chain employs TRBV15 and TRBJ1-5; D is perhaps TRBD1 (5 bases). The V gene lost 8 bases and the J gene lost 4 bases, with 9 bases spanning the gap. In germline, CDR1 is LNHNV, CDR2 YYDKDF (reference sequence). The CDR3 loop spans 12 amino acids. The CDR3 sequence: CATRGGNQPQHF. CDR3 coding DNA: TGTGCCACCCGGGGGGGAAATCAGCCCCAGCATTTT. Combining the CDR3 with reference TRBV15 and TRBJ1-5 gives the whole variable domain DAMVIQNPRYQVTQFGKPVTLSCSQTLNHNVMYWYQQKSSQAPKLLFHYYDKDFNNEADTPDNFQSRRPNTSFCFLDIRSPGLGDTAMYLCATRGGNQPQHFGDGTRLSIL.

There are a few counts of this clone. The V and J genes are TRBV7-9 and TRBJ2-5, with D perhaps TRBD1 (6 bases). Trimming left V 7 bases short and J 3 bases short, with 18 bases between. Germline-derived CDR1 and CDR2 are SEHNR and FQNEAQ (reference sequence). The CDR3 sequence is 15 residues long. CDR3: CASNYFSQGKETQYF. CDR3 DNA sequence: TGTGCCAGCAATTACTTCAGCCAGGGGAAAGAGACCCAGTACTTC.

This clone was observed a few times. The chain is built from TRBV7-2 and TRBJ2-5; D is unclear. The CDR3 is 13 amino acids. Trimming removed 1 base from V and 5 bases from J, with 8 bases in between. The germline CDR1 and CDR2 sequences are SGHTA and FQGNSA. The CDR3 coding sequence is TGTGCCAGCAGCTTAGACCTGGGGGAGACCCAGTACTTC. This translates into CASSLDLGETQYF.

V is TRBV28 and J is TRBJ2-4; D possibly corresponds to TRBD2 (5 bases). Trimming pared 5 bases from V and 0 bases from J, leaving 17 bases between. Looked up from germline, CDR1 is MDHEN and CDR2 is SYDVKM. The CDR3 is made up of 17 amino acids. CDR3 sequence reads: CASSARRTALAKNIQYF. The CDR3 nucleotides are TGTGCCAGCAGTGCGAGGAGGACCGCGTTAGCCAAAAACATTCAGTACTTC. The full variable domain, in which reference TRBV28 and TRBJ2-4 provide the parts outside the CDR3, is DVKVTQSSRYLVKRTGEKVFLECVQDMDHENMFWYRQDPGLGLRLIYFSYDVKMKEKGDIPEGYSVSREKKERFSLILESASTNQTSMYLCASSARRTALAKNIQYFGAGTRLSVL.

In DNA, the CDR3 is TGCGCCAGCAGCCAAGATTTGACAGGGGGCCGGTTGGGGGAAAAACTGTTTTTT. This sequence encodes CASSQDLTGGRLGEKLFF. The V and J genes are TRBV4-1 and TRBJ1-4; 10 nucleotides line up with TRBD1. V lost 0 bases and J lost 8; bases outside the gene matches: 12. The CDR3 runs to 18 residues. CDR1 MGHRA and CDR2 YSYEKL come from the germline V gene.

CDR3 nucleotide sequence: TGTGCCAGCAGCCCCCGCTTGCAAACCACCGGGGAGCTGTTTTTT. It translates to CASSPRLQTTGELFF. The rearrangement links TRBV7-6 to TRBJ2-2, with no clear D. V dropped 5 bases and J dropped 4 bases, with 14 bases sitting between them. This CDR3 has 15 residues. Germline values: CDR1 SGHVS, CDR2 FNYEAQ.